One sample yielded the 27 T cell receptor beta chains listed below, sequenced in a study of blood T cell repertoires in COVID-19. Here immunoSEQ multiplex PCR was the method, and the copy in TCRdb shows in-frame clones only, minus some. The sample contains around 310,000 clones, around nine tenths of which appear only once. The sequencing sample was made of PBMCs or T cells enriched from blood (not recorded which). The receptor source for this set is a woman aged 40 to 50 who had recovered from COVID-19.

V is TRBV27 and J is TRBJ2-7, with 10 bases lining up with TRBD1. Germline V gene data show CDR1 as MNHEY and CDR2 as SMNVEV (reference sequence). The V gene end was trimmed by 0 bases and the J gene end by 4 bases; junction bases not matched to a gene: 6. The length of the CDR3 is 16 residues. CDR3 sequence (DNA): TGTGCCAGCAGTTTATCACGCCCGGGACAGGGGTACGAGCAGTACTTC. This codes for CASSLSRPGQGYEQYF.

This rearrangement joins TRBV2 to TRBJ1-6, with D unclear. V was trimmed by 6 bases and J by 10 bases, leaving 13 bases between them. This CDR3 has 13 residues. Per germline, CDR1 SNHLY and CDR2 FYNNEI. CDR3 bases: TGTGCCAGCAGCTTACAAGATCCGTCACCCCTCCACTTT. This encodes CASSLQDPSPLHF.

The chain has TRBV27 and TRBJ1-2, with TRBD1 matching over 9 bases. With 4 bases clipped from V and 5 bases from J, the junction kept 8 bases outside the gene matches. The CDR3 loop spans 15 amino acids. Germline CDR1 and CDR2: MNHEY and SMNVEV (reference sequence). CDR3 sequence reads: CASSWARTGEYGYTF. CDR3 DNA: TGTGCCAGCAGTTGGGCCCGGACAGGGGAATATGGCTACACCTTC.

Here the CDR3 DNA reads TGTGCCAGCAGTTACTCTGAGGAGCAGAACGTCAACGGCTACACCTTC. It translates to CASSYSEEQNVNGYTF. The chain is built from TRBV6-6 and TRBJ1-2; no definite D call. The CDR3 is made up of 16 amino acids. The germline V gene has CDR1 MNHNY and CDR2 SVGAGI (reference sequence). The V gene lost 0 bases and the J gene lost 8 bases, with 19 bases spanning the gap.

CDR3 DNA sequence: TGCGCCAGCAGCCACCTGACAGGGGACGCTTTCTTT. Amino acid sequence: CASSHLTGDAFF. This sequence joins TRBV4-1 and TRBJ1-1, with TRBD1 matching over 8 bases. CDR1 is MGHRA, CDR2 YSYEKL, per germline. J gave up 11 bases and V 3 bases, and 5 bases lay outside the gene matches. CDR3 size: 12 residues.

The chain has TRBV18 and TRBJ2-7; 7 bases map to TRBD1. CDR1 and CDR2 (germline): KGHSH, LQKENI. CDR3 length equals 15 residues. V lost 4 bases, J lost 4 bases, and 10 bases stayed unmatched. CDR3 sequence reads: CASSQNRGHPYEQYF. The CDR3 bases are TGTGCCAGCTCACAAAACAGGGGCCACCCTTACGAGCAGTACTTC.

The V gene is TRBV2, the J gene TRBJ1-6; D is unresolved. V lost 8 bases to trimming and J lost 4 bases, with 9 bases between them. CDR1 is SNHLY, CDR2 FYNNEI, per germline. This CDR3 is built from 13 residues. The CDR3 DNA reads TGTGCCAGCCTAGGAGGATATAATTCACCCCTCCACTTT. The encoded protein is CASLGGYNSPLHF.

This rearrangement joins TRBV11-2 to TRBJ2-1; 10 bases match TRBD2. V shed 4 bases and J 8 bases; nucleotides not matched to a gene: 14. The germline CDR1 and CDR2 sequences are SGHAT and FQNNGV. The length of the CDR3 is 17 residues. CDR3 nucleotides: TGTGCCAGCAGCTCCCGGACTAGCGGTAAGAAGGCGGATGAGCAGTTCTTC. Its translation: CASSSRTSGKKADEQFF.

The chain recombines TRBV28 with TRBJ1-2, with TRBD1 matching 7 bases. V lost 6 bases, J lost 1 base, and 5 bases stayed unmatched. The germline gives CDR1 MDHEN, CDR2 SYDVKM. The CDR3 spans 14 residues. The DNA of the CDR3 is TGTGCCAGCAGCGTGGGACAGATTAACTATGGCTACACCTTC. Its protein is CASSVGQINYGYTF.

CDR3 residues: CASSWTGRAYEQYF. The CDR3 DNA sequence: TGCGCCAGCAGCTGGACAGGGCGAGCCTACGAGCAGTACTTC. The chain employs TRBV5-1 and TRBJ2-7; 8 nucleotides line up with TRBD1. Per germline, CDR1 SGHRS and CDR2 YFSETQ. The CDR3 is 14 amino acids. V shed 3 bases, J shed 2 bases, and the junction held 4 bases outside the gene matches. The full variable domain, rest sourced from reference TRBV5-1 and TRBJ2-7, is KAGVTQTPRYLIKTRGQQVTLSCSPISGHRSVSWYQQTPGQGLQFLFEYFSETQRNKGNFPGRFSGRQFSNSRSEMNVSTLELGDSALYLCASSWTGRAYEQYFGPGTRLTVT.

The chain combines TRBV11-3 with TRBJ2-2; the D gene is possibly TRBD2 (7 bases). V was trimmed by 1 base and J by 7 bases, leaving 10 bases between them. Germline CDR1 is SGHNT and CDR2 is YENEEA. This CDR3 comprises 14 residues. Here the CDR3 reads CASSLGGGHGELFF. CDR3 DNA sequence: TGTGCCAGCAGCTTAGGGGGGGGGCACGGGGAGCTGTTTTTT.

The chain is built from TRBV12-3 or TRBV12-4 and TRBJ1-6; the D is unclear. V was pared by 7 bases and J by 8 bases, with 12 bases between. This CDR3 comprises 13 residues. CDR3 bases: TGTGCCAGCACCTCCAAGCGGGATTCACCCCTCCACTTT. Protein: CASTSKRDSPLHF.

The chain employs TRBV7-3 and TRBJ2-5; TRBD2 matches at 9 bases. The CDR3 has 16 residues. CDR1 and CDR2 from the germline V gene are SGHTA and FQGTGA. The ends lost 5 bases at V and 5 bases at J; junction bases unmatched: 12. The CDR3 coding sequence is TGTGCCAGCAGCCCCTCAGGCGGGGGGGGCCATGAGACCCAGTACTTC. Residues: CASSPSGGGGHETQYF.

This clone has just one count. This chain joins TRBV2 and TRBJ2-5; D is possibly TRBD2 (5 bases). The V end lost 1 base, the J end lost 5 bases, and 11 bases lay between the germline ends. The CDR3 has 14 residues. Germline V CDR1 and CDR2: SNHLY, FYNNEI. The CDR3 spells CASSEGLAQETQYF. As DNA, the CDR3 is TGTGCCAGCAGTGAAGGCCTAGCCCAGGAGACCCAGTACTTC.

The rearrangement links TRBV28 to TRBJ1-6, with D possibly TRBD1 on 5 matching bases. The germline V and J ends were trimmed by 4 bases and 4 bases, with 8 bases remaining between them. The germline CDR1 and CDR2 sequences are MDHEN and SYDVKM. CDR3 length: 14 residues. This chain's CDR3 is CASSSGRYNSPLHF. DNA of the CDR3: TGTGCCAGCAGTTCAGGGAGGTATAATTCACCCCTCCACTTT.

The chain links TRBV7-2 to TRBJ2-1; TRBD2 agrees at 8 bases. Germline V gives CDR1 SGHTA, CDR2 FQGNSA. This CDR3 is 15 amino acids long. J gave up 0 bases and V 10 bases, and 8 bases lay outside the gene matches. CDR3 nucleotides: TGTGCCACCGAACTAGCGGCTAGCTCCTACAATGAGCAGTTCTTC. Translated: CATELAASSYNEQFF.

This clone was observed once. The chain employs TRBV7-8 and TRBJ2-1, with 9 bases matching TRBD2. Germline assignment: CDR1 SGHVS and CDR2 FQNEAQ. V dropped 3 bases and J dropped 8; count of bases not matched to a gene: 14. This CDR3 has 17 amino acids. The CDR3, as DNA: TGTGCCAGCAGCTTTGGGGGACGCGGGAGGGCCTCGGATGAGCAGTTCTTC. Its translation is CASSFGGRGRASDEQFF.

The gene calls are TRBV6-2 or TRBV6-3 and TRBJ1-1; D call uncertain. Germline V CDR1 and CDR2: MNHEY, SVGEGT. With 6 bases removed from V and 0 bases from J, the gap between germline ends came to 14 bases. The CDR3 contains 15 residues. Here the CDR3 DNA reads TGTGCCAGCAGCCCAAATGAGGGTATGAACACTGAAGCTTTCTTT. Its translation is CASSPNEGMNTEAFF.

The V and J genes are TRBV4-3 and TRBJ2-2, with D maybe TRBD2 (5 bases). The germline gives CDR1 LGHNA, CDR2 YSLEER. The CDR3 is 18 residues long. V lost 3 bases to trimming and J lost 5 bases, with 22 bases between them. CDR3 in DNA: TGCGCCAGCAGCCAGGCTCTTGGGGAGTACGGAATTACCGGGGAGCTGTTTTTT. Its protein product is CASSQALGEYGITGELFF.

This clone was recorded a few times. The CDR3 region has the DNA TGTGCCAGCAGTCCCCGGGGGGGGACAGGGTCCTACGAGCAGTACTTC. Amino acid sequence: CASSPRGGTGSYEQYF. V usage is TRBV28 and J usage is TRBJ2-7, with TRBD1 as a possible D gene (9 bases). Germline CDR1 reads MDHEN; CDR2 reads SYDVKM. V lost 5 bases to trimming and J lost 1 base, with 18 bases between them. This CDR3 has 16 residues. Looking up the rest from reference TRBV28 and TRBJ2-7 gives the full variable domain: DVKVTQSSRYLVKRTGEKVFLECVQDMDHENMFWYRQDPGLGLRLIYFSYDVKMKEKGDIPEGYSVSREKKERFSLILESASTNQTSMYLCASSPRGGTGSYEQYFGPGTRLTVT.

The gene calls are TRBV7-2 and TRBJ2-1; 10 bases match TRBD2. The ends lost 0 bases at V and 8 bases at J; junction bases unmatched: 4. This CDR3 spans 15 amino acids. Per the germline V gene, CDR1 is SGHTA and CDR2 is FQGNSA. CDR3 protein: CASSLAPLAGYEQFF. In DNA form, the CDR3 reads TGTGCCAGCAGCTTAGCCCCACTAGCGGGGTATGAGCAGTTCTTC.

V usage is TRBV24-1 and J usage is TRBJ2-3, with D possibly TRBD2 on 6 matching bases. Trimming pared 9 bases from V and 6 bases from J, leaving 24 bases between. Germline CDR1 and CDR2: KGHDR and SFDVKD. The CDR3 extends over 16 amino acids. The CDR3 bases are TGTGCCACCGAGGGAAAAGGACCAGGGAGGTCCGATACGCAGTATTTT. Its protein is CATEGKGPGRSDTQYF.

With regard to this clone: This specimen includes other DNA sequences encoding the same CDR3. The V and J genes are TRBV28 and TRBJ2-7; D is ambiguous. V dropped 6 bases and J dropped 0 bases, with 6 bases sitting between them. The CDR3 contains 12 residues. Germline V lookup: CDR1 MDHEN, CDR2 SYDVKM. CDR3 residues: CASSFSSYEQYF. The CDR3 bases are TGTGCCAGCAGCTTCAGCTCCTACGAGCAGTACTTC.

This clone was detected once. This chain uses TRBV18 with TRBJ1-1, with D possibly TRBD1 on 6 matching bases. V was cut by 4 bases and J by 1 base, with 7 bases left in between. CDR1 KGHSH and CDR2 LQKENI come from the germline V gene. The CDR3 has 13 residues. In nucleotides, the CDR3 is TGTGCCAGCTCACGGACAGCGAACACTGAAGCTTTCTTT. It specifies CASSRTANTEAFF.

The chain recombines TRBV9 with TRBJ2-1; 7 bases line up with TRBD2. This CDR3 is built from 14 residues. Germline CDR1 reads SGDLS; CDR2 reads YYNGEE. The V and J ends lost 3 bases and 7 bases, in that order; junction bases with no gene match: 7. The CDR3 bases are TGTGCCAGCAGCGGCCGGGACTACGGGAATGAGCAGTTCTTC. Its translation is CASSGRDYGNEQFF.

V usage is TRBV27 and J usage is TRBJ2-3; the match to TRBD2 covers 9 bases. After removal of 5 bases from V and 4 bases from J, the junction contained 7 bases not matched to a gene. This CDR3 is built from 15 residues. Germline CDR1 is MNHEY and CDR2 is SMNVEV (reference sequence). The CDR3 coding sequence is TGTGCCAGCAGTATCGCGGGAGGGCCGCCAGATACGCAGTATTTT. Translated: CASSIAGGPPDTQYF.

This rearrangement joins TRBV9 to TRBJ1-2; D is uncertain. Germline V CDR1 and CDR2: SGDLS, YYNGEE. The CDR3 length is 12 residues. The V end was cut by 3 bases, the J end by 4 bases, with 7 bases between. In nucleotides, the CDR3 is TGTGCCAGCAGCGGAAGCGGCTATGGCTACACCTTC. Its protein product is CASSGSGYGYTF.